This TCR beta chain was profiled in a study of blood T cell repertoires in COVID-19. About the study: PBMCs, B-cell-depleted T cells, or T cells were the source of the cDNA or gDNA that made up the material.

All recovered Cohort 3 donors got two negative PCRs, got clearance, or saw symptom resolution. This CDR3 region has 22 residues. Germline V gene data show CDR1 as SGHNT and CDR2 as YENEEA. Some clones are missing from TCRdb's copy, which holds only in-frame ones; the method was immunoSEQ multiplex PCR. The table lists roughly 140,000 clones, around four fifths of them singletons. As concerns this clone: The junction does not match germline at one end; this may be a read error.

The source material was PBMCs or T cells enriched from blood (not recorded which). The receptor was isolated from a woman aged 40 to 50 who had recovered from COVID-19. V gene TRBV11-3 combines with J gene TRBJ2-7; TRBD2 aligns across 12 bases. Written as DNA, the CDR3 is TGTGCCAGCAGCCTAGACTACTTAGGGACTAGCGGGCGTCCCCCGCCTAACTACGAGCAGTACTTC. Residues: CASSLDYLGTSGRPPPNYEQYF.